This T cell receptor beta chain appears in the sequencing data of a study of OX40 agonist ivuxolimab in advanced cancers. Background on the whole study: The costimulatory receptor OX40 (CD134) was targeted by ivuxolimab, a fully human IgG2 agonistic monoclonal antibody. The dose-escalation cohort was over 70% male with a mean age of 60 years, ranging from roughly 20 to 80. Partial responses occurred in three dose-escalation patients: two with cutaneous melanoma and one with hepatocellular carcinoma. Peripheral TCRbeta sequencing was intended to test whether TCR sequence diversity was altered and clonal T-cell expansion was caused by ivuxolimab. The paper covers the monotherapy dose-escalation part of the phase I ivuxolimab trial, which included N ≈ 57 patients. Intravenous ivuxolimab was administered to patients every 2 weeks at six dose levels: 0.01, 0.1, 0.3, 1.5, 3 and 10 mg/kg. Of the roughly 52 dose-escalation patients, hepatocellular carcinoma was present in 19, melanoma in around 15, renal cell carcinoma in 9 and head and neck cancer in 9. Patients were allowed to have had prior anti-PD-1, anti-PD-L1 or anti-CTLA-4 therapy, and 40% of the dose-escalation patients had been treated with checkpoint inhibitors.

Overall study results and their limits: Low levels of normalized T-cell clonal expansion were also seen in some nonresponding patients. At doses of 0.1 to 3.0 mg/kg, clonal expansion of both CD4+ and CD8+ T cells in blood was seen between baseline and week 6. Partial responders in the 0.1-3.0 mg/kg groups had among the lowest normalized peripheral clonal expansion, especially among CD8+ T cells. The antigen specificity of the peripheral T cells that underwent clonal expansion was not determined. After ivuxolimab, CD8+ T cells had more expanded clones than CD4+ T cells on average.

For sequencing of the TCRbeta CDR3 region, genomic DNA was extracted from the sorted cells. The immunoSEQ Assay was used for sequencing of TCRbeta CDR3 regions. TCRdb re-hosts the immuneACCESS table, in-frame sequences only. Its copies lack some clones; in the studies checked, an unresolved V gene accounts for under half of them, and the cause for the rest is not known. This sample gives roughly 70,000 clones in total; 85% of them show up just once. The ten largest make up roughly 4% of the sample. The trial excluded patients who had a history of autoimmune disease or were on systemic immunosuppression. Peripheral blood for TCR sequencing was collected from all dose cohorts at baseline, on cycle 4 day 1, and on cycle 7 day 1. Samples came from an open-label, multicenter, first-in-human phase I dose-escalation trial of ivuxolimab. The trial enrolled adults with locally advanced or metastatic head and neck squamous cell, hepatocellular, melanoma or renal cell carcinoma. CD4+ and CD8+ T cells were sorted separately from peripheral blood before TCR sequencing.

The CDR3 covers 13 residues, taking in both the cysteine and the phenylalanine. CDR3 DNA only is kept here, 39 bases in frame from base 1. V loses 6 bases of germline sequence and J loses 4 bases, and the interval between the two ends is 12 bases. CDR1 and CDR2 are drawn from the germline V gene: MGHRA, YSYEKL. Concerning this clone: Its antigen target is currently unknown. There are no base qualities to consult, and no much larger clone falls within one base.

This TCR was sampled from an adult with an advanced solid tumor such as melanoma, head and neck, liver or kidney cancer. This sequence uses TRBV4-1 and TRBJ2-5, and possibly TRBD1, on 6 matching bases. The sample was CD4+ or CD8+ T cells sorted from blood, taken in a trial of the OX40 agonist ivuxolimab. The CDR3 is CASSLGQIETQYF. The nucleotide sequence reads TGCGCCAGCAGTTTGGGACAAATAGAGACCCAGTACTTC.